The table lists the clone carrying this T cell receptor (beta chain) with many counts. Its antigen is undetermined. The CDR3 contains 14 residues. Germline-derived CDR1 and CDR2 are MGHRA and YSYEKL. V shed 4 bases and J shed 8 bases, with 17 bases lying between them. The data are from a study of CD8 T cells in ankylosing spondylitis. Study findings and constraints: Before this, some motif variants had been reported in reactive arthritis synovial fluid and blood. The clones that were linked to disease were reported to be significantly enriched in matched synovial fluid samples from ankylosing spondylitis patients.

TCR beta libraries were made by quantitative 5'-RACE with molecular barcodes. TCRdb re-analysed the 5' RACE reads in MiXCR, keeping a single row per CDR3 protein. Of about 130,000 distinct CDR3 sequences detected, 7% to 8% appear once; the ten largest clones hold under 15%. The receptor was isolated from a female donor with ankylosing spondylitis or in good health (not recorded which). The specimen was blood, either unsorted or a sorted T cell fraction (not recorded which). The V gene is TRBV4-1, the J gene TRBJ1-1; no clear D gene. Here the CDR3 reads CASSPPRTPTEAFF. The CDR3 DNA is TGCGCCAGCAGCCCGCCTAGGACGCCAACCGAAGCTTTCTTT.